This TCR beta chain was recorded in a study of tissue T cells after allogeneic stem cell transplantation. Overall study results and limits: Blood and spleen captured only part of the tissue TCR repertoire. Motif-based clustering found tissue-specific repertoire signatures shared across patients, though few clones were shared. The patient cohort was small and clinically heterogeneous, with limited sampling depth.

Survey-depth TCRbeta CDR3 sequencing reported V/J genes and productive frequencies. Measured with immunoSEQ multiplex PCR; TCRdb has only the in-frame clones, and not every one. The sample gives just over 20,000 clones, approximately 70% of which show up once; 0.35% to 0.5% is in the top ten. As concerns this clone: Antigen: not known. Gene and germline names: mouse. The CDR3 goes on 1 residue after the read ends, and that part is filled in from the germline J gene.

Germline assignment: CDR1 GFQATS and CDR2 STVNSAI. The V and J ends lost 5 bases and 4 bases respectively, with 14 bases between them. The CDR3 length is 13 residues. The chain is built from TRBV20 and TRBJ1-1; a weak D match, TRBD1 (6 bases). The sequence derives from a female BALB/c mouse in good health. For this mouse line, the MHC haplotype is H2-d. Sequencing was carried out using blood. CDR3 DNA (partial): TGTGGTGCTGGGGGGGGGCGCGGCACAGAAGTCTTC. Its translation: CGAGGGRGTEVF. The entire CDR3 reads CGAGGGRGTEVFF.